This T cell receptor beta chain was sequenced during a study of blood T cells in healthy people across ages. This clonotype was seen at least ten times. Its target is not known. Each donor had 7.5 to 10 milliliters of peripheral blood drawn. Overall study results and limits: Those diversity estimates obtained from one million T cells were thought to be underestimates.

For the second PCR, which ran for roughly 6 to 12 cycles, a sample-barcoded 5' primer and a J-beta primer mix were used. TCRdb re-derived calls from the 5' RACE reads in MiXCR, one entry per CDR3 protein. Of some 890,000 distinct CDR3 sequences listed, almost 30% were seen once; the top ten hold roughly 10%. Germline lookup yields CDR1 MDHEN and CDR2 SYDVKM. The CDR3 is 14 amino acids. The ends were cut back, 6 bases at V and 5 bases at J, with 16 bases in the middle. The same data also went into a second study, on T cells of mothers and their children.

The receptor comes from a woman in her forties in good health. The sequenced sample was blood. The chain couples TRBV28 to TRBJ1-2; D is perhaps TRBD1 (5 bases). CDR3 loop: CASSRPDRIYGYTF. The CDR3 DNA reads as TGTGCCAGCAGCCGCCCTGACAGAATTTATGGCTACACCTTC.